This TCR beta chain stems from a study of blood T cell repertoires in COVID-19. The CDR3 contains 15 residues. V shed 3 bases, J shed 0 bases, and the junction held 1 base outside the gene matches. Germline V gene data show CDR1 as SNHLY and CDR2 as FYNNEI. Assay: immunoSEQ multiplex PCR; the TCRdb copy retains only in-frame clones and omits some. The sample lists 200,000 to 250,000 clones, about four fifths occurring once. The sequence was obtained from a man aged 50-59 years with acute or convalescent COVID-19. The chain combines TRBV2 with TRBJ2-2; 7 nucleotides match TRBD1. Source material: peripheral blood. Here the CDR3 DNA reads TGTGCCAGCAGTGAGCAGGGGGCGAACACCGGGGAGCTGTTTTTT. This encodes CASSEQGANTGELFF. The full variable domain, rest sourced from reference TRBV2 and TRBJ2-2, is EPEVTQTPSHQVTQMGQEVILRCVPISNHLYFYWYRQILGQKVEFLVSFYNNEISEKSEIFDDQFSVERPDGSNFTLKIRSTKLEDSAMYFCASSEQGANTGELFFGEGSRLTVL.